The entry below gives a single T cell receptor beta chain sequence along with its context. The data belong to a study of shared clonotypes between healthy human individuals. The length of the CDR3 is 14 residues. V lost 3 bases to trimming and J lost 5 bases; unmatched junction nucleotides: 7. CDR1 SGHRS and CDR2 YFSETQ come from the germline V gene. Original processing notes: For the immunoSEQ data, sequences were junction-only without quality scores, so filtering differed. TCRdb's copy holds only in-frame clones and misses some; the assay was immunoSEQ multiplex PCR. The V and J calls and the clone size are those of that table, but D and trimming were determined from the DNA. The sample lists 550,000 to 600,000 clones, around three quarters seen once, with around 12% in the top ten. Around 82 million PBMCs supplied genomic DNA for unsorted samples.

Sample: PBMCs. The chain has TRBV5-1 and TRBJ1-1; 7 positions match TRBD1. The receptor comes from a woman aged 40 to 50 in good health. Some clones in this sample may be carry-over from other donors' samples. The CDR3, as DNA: TGCGCCAGCAGCTCGAGGACAGGCTGGACTGAAGCTTTCTTT. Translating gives CASSSRTGWTEAFF.